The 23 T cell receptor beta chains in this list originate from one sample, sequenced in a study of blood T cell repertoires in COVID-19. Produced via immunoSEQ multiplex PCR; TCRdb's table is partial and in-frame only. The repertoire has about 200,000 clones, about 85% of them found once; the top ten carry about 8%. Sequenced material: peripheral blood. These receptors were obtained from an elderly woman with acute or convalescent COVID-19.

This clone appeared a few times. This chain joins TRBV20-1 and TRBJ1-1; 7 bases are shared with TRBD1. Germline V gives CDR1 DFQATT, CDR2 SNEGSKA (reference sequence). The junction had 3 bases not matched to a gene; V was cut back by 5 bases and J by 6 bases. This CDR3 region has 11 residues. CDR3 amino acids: CSAGGQAEAFF. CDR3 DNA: TGCAGTGCTGGAGGACAGGCTGAAGCTTTCTTT.

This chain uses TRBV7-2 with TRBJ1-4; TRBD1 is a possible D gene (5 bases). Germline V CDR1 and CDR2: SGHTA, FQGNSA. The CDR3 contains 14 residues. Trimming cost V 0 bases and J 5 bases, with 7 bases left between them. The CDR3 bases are TGTGCCAGCAGCTTAGCTGGGGGGAATGAAAAACTGTTTTTT. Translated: CASSLAGGNEKLFF.

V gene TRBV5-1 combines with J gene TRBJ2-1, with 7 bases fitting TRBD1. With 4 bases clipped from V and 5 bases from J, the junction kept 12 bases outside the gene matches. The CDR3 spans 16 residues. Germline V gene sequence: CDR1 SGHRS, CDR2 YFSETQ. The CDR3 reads CASSLPTGFGDNEQFF. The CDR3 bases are TGCGCCAGCAGCCTACCGACAGGGTTTGGGGACAATGAGCAGTTCTTC.

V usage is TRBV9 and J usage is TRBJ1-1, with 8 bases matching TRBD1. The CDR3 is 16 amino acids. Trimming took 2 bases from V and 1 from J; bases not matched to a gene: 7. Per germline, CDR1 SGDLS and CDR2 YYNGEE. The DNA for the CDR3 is TGTGCCAGCAGCGTCGTTTACGGACAGGGGAACACTGAAGCTTTCTTT. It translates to CASSVVYGQGNTEAFF.

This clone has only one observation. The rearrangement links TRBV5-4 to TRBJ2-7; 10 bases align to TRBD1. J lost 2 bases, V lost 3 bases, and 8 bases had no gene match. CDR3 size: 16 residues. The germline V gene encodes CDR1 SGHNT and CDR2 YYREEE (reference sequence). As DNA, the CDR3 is TGTGCCAGCAGCTCCCCCGGGGGGACAGGGGCCTACGAGCAGTACTTC. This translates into CASSSPGGTGAYEQYF. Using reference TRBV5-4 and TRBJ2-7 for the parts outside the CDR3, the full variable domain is ETGVTQSPTHLIKTRGQQVTLRCSSQSGHNTVSWYQQALGQGPQFIFQYYREEENGRGNFPPRFSGLQFPNYSSELNVNALELDDSALYLCASSSPGGTGAYEQYFGPGTRLTVT.

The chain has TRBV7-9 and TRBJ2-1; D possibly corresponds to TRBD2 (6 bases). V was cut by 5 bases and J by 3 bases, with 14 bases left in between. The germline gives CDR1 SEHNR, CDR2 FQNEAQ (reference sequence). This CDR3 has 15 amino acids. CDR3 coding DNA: TGTGCCAGCAGCCCCCTCGGAGGGATCTACAATGAGCAGTTCTTC. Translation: CASSPLGGIYNEQFF.

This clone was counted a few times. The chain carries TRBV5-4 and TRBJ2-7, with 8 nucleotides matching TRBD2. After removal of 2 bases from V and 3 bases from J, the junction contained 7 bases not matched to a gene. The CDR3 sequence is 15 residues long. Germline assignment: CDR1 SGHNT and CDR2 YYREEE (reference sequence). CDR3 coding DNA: TGTGCCAGCAGCTTCCCTGCGGGAGGAGACTACGAGCAGTACTTC. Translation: CASSFPAGGDYEQYF.

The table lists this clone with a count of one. CDR3 residues: CASSQGTGSGGGYTF. The CDR3 DNA reads as TGTGCCAGCAGCCAAGGTACGGGGTCCGGGGGTGGCTACACCTTC. V usage is TRBV4-2 and J usage is TRBJ1-2; D is perhaps TRBD1 (5 bases). V lost 1 base and J lost 7, with 16 bases in between. Germline lookup yields CDR1 LGHNA and CDR2 YNFKEQ. The CDR3 consists of 15 residues.

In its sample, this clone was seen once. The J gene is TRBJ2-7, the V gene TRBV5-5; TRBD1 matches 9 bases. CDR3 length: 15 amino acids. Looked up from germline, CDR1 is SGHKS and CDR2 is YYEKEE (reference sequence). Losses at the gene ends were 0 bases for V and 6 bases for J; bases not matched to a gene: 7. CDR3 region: CASSLGDRDYAEQYF. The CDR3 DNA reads TGTGCCAGCAGCTTGGGGGACAGGGATTACGCCGAGCAGTACTTC.

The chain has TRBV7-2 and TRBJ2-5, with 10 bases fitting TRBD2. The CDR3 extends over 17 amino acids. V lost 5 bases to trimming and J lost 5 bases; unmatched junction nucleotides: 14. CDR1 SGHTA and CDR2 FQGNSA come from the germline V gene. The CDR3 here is CASSQGLASALRETQYF. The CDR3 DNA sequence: TGTGCCAGCAGCCAGGGACTAGCGTCGGCCTTAAGGGAGACCCAGTACTTC.

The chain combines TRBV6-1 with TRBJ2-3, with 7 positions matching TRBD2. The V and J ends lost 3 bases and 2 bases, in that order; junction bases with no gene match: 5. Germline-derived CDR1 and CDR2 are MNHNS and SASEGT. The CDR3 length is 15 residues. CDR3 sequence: CASSDVSGFTDTQYF. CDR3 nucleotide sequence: TGTGCCAGCAGTGATGTTAGCGGGTTCACAGATACGCAGTATTTT.

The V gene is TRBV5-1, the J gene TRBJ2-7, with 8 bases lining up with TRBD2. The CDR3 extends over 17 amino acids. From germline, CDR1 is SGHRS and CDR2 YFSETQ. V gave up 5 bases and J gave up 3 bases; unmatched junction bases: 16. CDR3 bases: TGCGCCAGCAGGCCTGGACTAGCTACAACCCCCTACTACGAGCAGTACTTC. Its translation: CASRPGLATTPYYEQYF.

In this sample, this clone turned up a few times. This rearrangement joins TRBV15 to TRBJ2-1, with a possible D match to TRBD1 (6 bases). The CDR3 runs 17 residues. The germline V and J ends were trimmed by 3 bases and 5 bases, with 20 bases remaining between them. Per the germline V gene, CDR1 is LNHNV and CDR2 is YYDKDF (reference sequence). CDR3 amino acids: CATSRQPGHRINNEQFF. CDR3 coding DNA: TGTGCCACCAGCAGGCAACCGGGACACCGCATCAACAATGAGCAGTTCTTC.

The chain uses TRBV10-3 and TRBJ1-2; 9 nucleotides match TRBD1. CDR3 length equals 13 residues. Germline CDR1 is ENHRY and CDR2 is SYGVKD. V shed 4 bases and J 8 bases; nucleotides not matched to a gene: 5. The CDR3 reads CAISAGGTGGYTF. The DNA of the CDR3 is TGTGCCATCAGTGCGGGCGGGACAGGGGGCTACACCTTC.

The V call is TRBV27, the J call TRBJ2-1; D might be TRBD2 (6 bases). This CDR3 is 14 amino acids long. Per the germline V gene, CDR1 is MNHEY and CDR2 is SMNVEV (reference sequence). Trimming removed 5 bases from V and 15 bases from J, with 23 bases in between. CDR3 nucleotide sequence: TGTGCCAGCAGTCCGGGACTGACGGGAGCTCAGGGGTTCTTC. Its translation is CASSPGLTGAQGFF.

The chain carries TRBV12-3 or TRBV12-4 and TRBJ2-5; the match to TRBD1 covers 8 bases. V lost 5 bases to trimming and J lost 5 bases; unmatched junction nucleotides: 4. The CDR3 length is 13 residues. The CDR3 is CASSLDREETQYF. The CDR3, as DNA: TGTGCCAGCAGTCTGGACAGGGAGGAGACCCAGTACTTC.

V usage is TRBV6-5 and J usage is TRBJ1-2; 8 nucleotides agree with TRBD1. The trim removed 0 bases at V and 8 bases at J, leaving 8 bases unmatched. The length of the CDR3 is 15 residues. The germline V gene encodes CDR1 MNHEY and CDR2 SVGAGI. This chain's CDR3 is CASSYSSGQGRGYTF. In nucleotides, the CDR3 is TGTGCCAGCAGTTACTCGTCCGGACAGGGTAGGGGCTACACCTTC.

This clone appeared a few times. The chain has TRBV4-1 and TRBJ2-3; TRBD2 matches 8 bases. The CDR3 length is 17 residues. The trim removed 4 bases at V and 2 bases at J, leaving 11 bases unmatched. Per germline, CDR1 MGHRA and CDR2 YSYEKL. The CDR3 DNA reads TGCGCCAGCAGCCCTCTAGGAACTAGCGGATACACAGATACGCAGTATTTT. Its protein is CASSPLGTSGYTDTQYF.

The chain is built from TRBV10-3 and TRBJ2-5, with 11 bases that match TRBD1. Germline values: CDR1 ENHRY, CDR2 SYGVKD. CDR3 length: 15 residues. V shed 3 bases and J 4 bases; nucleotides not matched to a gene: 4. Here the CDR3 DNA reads TGTGCCATCAGTGATATCGGGACAGGGGGAGAGACCCAGTACTTC. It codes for CAISDIGTGGETQYF.

CDR3 bases: TGTGCCATCAGTGAGAGAGGAGACTACGAGCAGTACTTC. Its translation: CAISERGDYEQYF. V usage is TRBV10-3 and J usage is TRBJ2-7; D remains ambiguous. Germline V gives CDR1 ENHRY, CDR2 SYGVKD. V was cut by 2 bases and J by 3 bases, with 8 bases left in between. This CDR3 comprises 13 residues.

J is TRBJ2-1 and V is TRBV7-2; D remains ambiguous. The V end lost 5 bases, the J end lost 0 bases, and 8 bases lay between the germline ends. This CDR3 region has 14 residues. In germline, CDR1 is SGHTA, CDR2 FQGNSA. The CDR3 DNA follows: TGTGCCAGCAGCCCTGATAGCTCCTACAATGAGCAGTTCTTC. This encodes CASSPDSSYNEQFF. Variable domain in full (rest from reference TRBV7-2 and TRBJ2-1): GAGVSQSPSNKVTEKGKDVELRCDPISGHTALYWYRQSLGQGLEFLIYFQGNSAPDKSGLPSDRFSAERTGGSVSTLTIQRTQQEDSAVYLCASSPDSSYNEQFFGPGTRLTVL.

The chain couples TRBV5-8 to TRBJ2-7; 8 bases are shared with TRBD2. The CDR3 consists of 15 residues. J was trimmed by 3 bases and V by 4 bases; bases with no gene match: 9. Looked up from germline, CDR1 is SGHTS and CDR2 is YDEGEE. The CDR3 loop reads CASSPGTSIFYEQYF. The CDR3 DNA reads TGTGCCAGCAGCCCGGGGACTAGTATATTCTACGAGCAGTACTTC. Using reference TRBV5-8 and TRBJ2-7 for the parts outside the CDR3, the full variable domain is EAGVTQSPTHLIKTRGQQATLRCSPISGHTSVYWYQQALGLGLQFLLWYDEGEERNRGNFPPRFSGRQFPNYSSELNVNALELEDSALYLCASSPGTSIFYEQYFGPGTRLTVT.

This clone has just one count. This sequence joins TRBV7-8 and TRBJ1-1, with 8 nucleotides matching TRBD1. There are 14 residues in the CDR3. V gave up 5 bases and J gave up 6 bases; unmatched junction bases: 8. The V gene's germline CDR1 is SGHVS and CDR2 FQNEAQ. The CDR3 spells CASSDGQGRAEAFF. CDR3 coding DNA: TGTGCCAGCAGCGACGGACAGGGACGCGCTGAAGCTTTCTTT.